Reported below is one T cell receptor beta chain. The method was immunoSEQ multiplex PCR; TCRdb's version includes in-frame clones alone and lacks a portion of them. Of roughly 140,000 clones in the sample, roughly 88% were seen once. This sample was taken from a study of T cell responses to AZD1222 COVID-19 vaccine. The length of the CDR3 is 12 residues. Germline V gives CDR1 LGHNA, CDR2 YSLEER. With 5 bases clipped from V and 5 bases from J, the junction kept 2 bases outside the gene matches. The sequence came from an adult in good health. The source material was peripheral blood, sampled on day 0 of AZD1222 vaccination. The J gene is TRBJ1-2, the V gene TRBV4-3; 7 nucleotides match TRBD1. The CDR3 spells CASSGTEYGYTF. Here the CDR3 DNA reads TGCGCCAGCAGCGGGACAGAGTATGGCTACACCTTC.